This record concerns one T cell receptor (beta chain) sequence. The antigen remains unidentified. These data belong to a study of cytomegalovirus exposure and HLA in healthy donors. Whole-study results and caveats: A highly shared variant cluster was judged a likely technical artifact.

The primer mix had 60 Vbeta and 13 Jbeta primers. Using immunoSEQ multiplex PCR, the repertoire was profiled, and TCRdb retains in-frame clones only, with some absent. The sample includes some 160,000 clones, around 75% of them seen just once. The CDR3 spans 16 residues. The ends were cut back, 1 base at V and 1 base at J, with 13 bases in the middle. Germline V gene lookup returns CDR1 MGHRA and CDR2 YSYEKL. This chain joins TRBV4-1 and TRBJ1-1; D gene uncertain. The receptor was derived from a man between 60 and 70 years old in good health and CMV-seronegative. The material sequenced was PBMCs. The CDR3 spells CASSQVSPPRNTEAFF. The DNA of the CDR3 is TGCGCCAGCAGCCAAGTGAGTCCCCCTAGGAACACTGAAGCTTTCTTT.